A single TCR beta chain is shown here with its context. Germline lookup yields CDR1 SGHRS and CDR2 YFSETQ. There are 17 residues in the CDR3. Between the trimmed V and J ends, which lost 3 bases and 1 base, there was a span of 17 bases. This sample stems from a study of shared clonotypes between healthy human individuals. Template for every sorted-subset replicate PCR totaled approximately 0.2 ug DNA, 30,000 to 35,000 T cell genomes. Some clones are missing from TCRdb's copy, which holds only in-frame ones; the method was immunoSEQ multiplex PCR. The repertoire has 600,000 to 750,000 clones, 90% of them found once; the top ten carry 30% to 40%.

The sample taken for sequencing was memory CD8+ T cells from PBMCs. Subset described: CD45RO+ cells pooled with CCR7-negative TemRA cells. The chain links TRBV5-1 to TRBJ1-3, with D unclear. The sequence came from a man aged 18 to 29 in good health. Some clones in this sample may be carry-over from other donors' samples. The CDR3 loop is CASSSFDGTFSGNTIYF. CDR3 bases: TGCGCCAGCAGCTCCTTCGACGGTACTTTTTCTGGAAACACCATATATTTT.